This TCR beta chain came from a study of Ad26.COV2.S vaccination and SARS-CoV-2 variants. Libraries were prepared by immunoSEQ multiplex PCR; TCRdb keeps only in-frame clonotypes and omits some of them. The table lists about 350,000 clones, 75% to 90% of them singletons, with around 11% in the top ten. General study points: The study found similar non-spike TCR breadth in vaccine and placebo recipients.

Trimming stripped 7 bases from V and 1 base from J, with 14 bases between. This CDR3 comprises 15 residues. As concerns this clone: Its matching antigen is unknown.

Treatment defined: around 19 received Ad26.COV2.S at low or high dose, single or two shots; about 5 received placebo; per-sample allocation not given. Sample collection was performed on day 63 after the first vaccine or placebo injection. The sequencing used peripheral blood, collected in a trial of Ad26.COV2.S vaccine versus placebo. V is TRBV23-1 and J is TRBJ2-4; TRBD2 is a possible D gene (6 bases). TRBV23-1 is assigned to the ORF class and has an uncertain function. The sequence derives from a person between 18 and 60 years old who received the Ad26.COV2.S COVID-19 vaccine or a placebo. CDR3 nucleotides: TGCGCCAGCACAAACGGGGGTCTGGCCAAAAACATTCAGTACTTC. Its protein is CASTNGGLAKNIQYF.